One and the same sample provided the 4 T cell receptor beta chains below, sequenced in a study of cytomegalovirus exposure and HLA in healthy donors. PCR was performed using 60 Vbeta and 13 Jbeta primers. TCRdb's table, derived via immunoSEQ multiplex PCR, lists solely in-frame clones and lacks some. This sample has some 150,000 clones, with about four fifths found just once. Sequencing was done on a sample of PBMCs. The receptors were sampled from a woman in her forties in good health and CMV-seronegative.

V and J are TRBV5-1 and TRBJ2-5, with 9 positions matching TRBD1. Germline-derived CDR1 and CDR2 are SGHRS and YFSETQ. CDR3 length: 15 residues. V shed 4 bases, J shed 1 base, and the junction held 5 bases outside the gene matches. The CDR3 loop is CASSDGQGRQETQYF. The CDR3 region has the DNA TGCGCCAGCAGCGACGGACAGGGGCGCCAAGAGACCCAGTACTTC.

The rearrangement joins TRBV5-1 to TRBJ1-2; D is undetermined. The CDR3 spans 12 residues. The germline V and J ends were trimmed by 2 bases and 6 bases, with 8 bases remaining between them. The V gene's germline CDR1 is SGHRS and CDR2 YFSETQ. The CDR3 loop reads CASSLGLDGYTF. CDR3 bases: TGCGCCAGCAGCTTAGGACTGGATGGCTACACCTTC.

This chain links TRBV5-6 with TRBJ1-5; 7 bases are shared with TRBD1. CDR3 length: 14 amino acids. CDR1 SGHDT and CDR2 YYEEEE come from the germline V gene. V trimming: 3 bases; J trimming: 4 bases; junction bases outside the gene matches: 4. This CDR3 reads CASSSGQLNQPQHF. In nucleotides, the CDR3 is TGTGCCAGCAGCTCGGGACAGTTAAATCAGCCCCAGCATTTT.

V usage is TRBV7-9 and J usage is TRBJ1-1; unclear D gene. This CDR3 has 11 amino acids. Germline V gene data show CDR1 as SEHNR and CDR2 as FQNEAQ (reference sequence). Trimming took off 5 bases at V and 7 bases at J, with 8 bases between the two ends. DNA for the CDR3: TGTGCCAGCAGCCCCTATAATGAAGCTTTCTTT. It encodes CASSPYNEAFF.